The text below deals with one T cell receptor (beta chain). Its antigen is as yet unknown. Every one of the patients relapsed after autologous stem cell transplantation (brentuximab vedotin exposure was variable). The data were obtained in a study of PD-1 blockade in classical Hodgkin lymphoma. General observations from the study: Baseline diversity in complete responders resembled that of newly diagnosed patients. The authors excluded patients who started nivolumab under 1 year after ASCT.

Measured with immunoSEQ multiplex PCR; TCRdb has only the in-frame clones, and not every one. Here the sample spans roughly 92,000 clones, around 90% being singletons. Source: peripheral blood mononuclear cells (PBMCs), taken at baseline. This TCR was sampled from a human donor with classical Hodgkin lymphoma.

The CDR3 DNA follows: TGCGCCAGCAGCTCCACGACCCCGGCAGATACGCAGTATTTT. Its translation: CASSSTTPADTQYF. The genes are TRBV5-1 and TRBJ2-3; D remains ambiguous. Germline values: CDR1 SGHRS, CDR2 YFSETQ. This CDR3 is 14 amino acids long. V lost 3 bases and J lost 4, with 12 bases in between. The full variable domain, completed using reference TRBV5-1 and TRBJ2-3, is KAGVTQTPRYLIKTRGQQVTLSCSPISGHRSVSWYQQTPGQGLQFLFEYFSETQRNKGNFPGRFSGRQFSNSRSEMNVSTLELGDSALYLCASSSTTPADTQYFGPGTRLTVL.